This T cell receptor (beta chain) was sequenced during a study of kidney transplant recipient with SARS-CoV-2 infection. The CDR3 extends over 15 amino acids. Germline CDR1 is MNHEY and CDR2 is SVGAGI. TCRdb passed the reads through MiXCR, listing each CDR3 protein once. Of 250,000 or so distinct CDR3 sequences in the sample, more than 25% were seen once. As concerns this clonotype: A read error may explain this, as a much larger clone is one base away.

The clonotype originates from a male patient aged 25 to 39 who had COVID-19 and was a kidney transplant recipient. Part of the T cells may come from the graft donor. The specimen comprised a blood sample, sampled at baseline and around day 120 from a kidney transplant recipient. The rearrangement joins TRBV6-5 to TRBJ2-7, with D perhaps TRBD2 (5 bases). CDR3 in amino acids: CTSSPQEGNSYEQYF. The CDR3 DNA sequence: TGTACCAGCAGCCCCCAAGAGGGAAACTCCTACGAGCAGTACTTC.